The 26 T cell receptor beta chains below were found in one sample sequenced in a study of CD8+ T cells in alopecia areata. The treatment was: oral pan-JAK inhibitor, 5-10 mg twice daily. Once RNA had been extracted, it was reverse transcribed into cDNA to act as the sequencing template. Some clones are missing from TCRdb's copy, which holds only in-frame ones; the method was immunoSEQ multiplex PCR. The sample contains approximately 180,000 clones, 53% of which appear only once. Sample: CD8+ T cells sorted from blood, taken at week 24, from a patient treated with tofacitinib. The origin of the receptors is a human donor with alopecia areata.

V gene TRBV7-9 combines with J gene TRBJ2-3; D unresolved. The V gene lost 3 bases and the J gene lost 3 bases, with 4 bases spanning the gap. CDR1 and CDR2 from the germline V gene are SEHNR and FQNEAQ (reference sequence). This CDR3 region has 12 residues. CDR3 in amino acids: CASSLRTDTQYF. CDR3 DNA: TGTGCCAGCAGCTTGAGGACAGATACGCAGTATTTT.

This clone occurred a few times. The chain joins TRBV7-2 to TRBJ1-5; D remains ambiguous. CDR3 length equals 15 residues. The germline V gene has CDR1 SGHTA and CDR2 FQGNSA. The germline V and J ends were trimmed by 5 bases and 3 bases, with 14 bases remaining between them. In DNA, the CDR3 is TGTGCCAGCAGCGCCTTTCGGGGAGACAATCAGCCCCAGCATTTT. Amino acids: CASSAFRGDNQPQHF.

Note on this clone: Within the sample, other DNA sequences also encode this same CDR3. The chain links TRBV13 to TRBJ1-1, with D unresolved. The germline V gene has CDR1 PRHDT and CDR2 FYEKMQ (reference sequence). This CDR3 is 12 amino acids long. The V end was cut by 2 bases, the J end by 5 bases, with 6 bases between. The CDR3 spells CASSLLGTEAFF. The CDR3 region has the DNA TGTGCCAGCAGCTTACTGGGGACTGAAGCTTTCTTT.

The rearrangement uses TRBV30 and TRBJ2-3, with D uncertain. Germline V gene data show CDR1 as GTSNPN and CDR2 as SVGIG (reference sequence). V was trimmed by 4 bases and J by 1 base, leaving 12 bases between them. CDR3 length: 14 residues. The CDR3: CAWKVGLGTDTQYF. CDR3 nucleotide sequence: TGTGCCTGGAAGGTGGGCCTCGGCACAGATACGCAGTATTTT.

Turning to this clone: Other DNA sequences in the same sample also yield this CDR3. V is TRBV27 and J is TRBJ2-7, with 10 nucleotides matching TRBD1. J lost 4 bases, V lost 4 bases, and 4 bases had no gene match. Germline CDR1 and CDR2: MNHEY and SMNVEV (reference sequence). The CDR3 is 14 residues long. As DNA, the CDR3 is TGTGCCAGCAGTTGGGGACAGGGGCCTTACGAGCAGTACTTC. Translated, it gives CASSWGQGPYEQYF.

In its sample, this clone was seen once. The chain links TRBV5-6 to TRBJ2-5, with 8 bases fitting TRBD2. The J segment lost 1 base and the V segment lost 7 bases, leaving 6 bases of the junction unmatched. Germline V gene lookup returns CDR1 SGHDT and CDR2 YYEEEE. The CDR3 runs to 14 residues. CDR3 DNA sequence: TGTGCCAGCGGAGTAGCGGGGACCCAAGAGACCCAGTACTTC. It is translated as CASGVAGTQETQYF.

This chain links TRBV7-9 with TRBJ1-5, with D hard to call. This CDR3 comprises 14 residues. V was clipped by 5 bases and J by 2 bases, with 10 bases between them. Per germline, CDR1 SEHNR and CDR2 FQNEAQ (reference sequence). CDR3 residues: CASSPGPGNQPQHF. The CDR3 DNA sequence: TGTGCCAGCAGCCCGGGCCCCGGCAATCAGCCCCAGCATTTT.

This chain links TRBV29-1 with TRBJ2-7; D is possibly TRBD2 (5 bases). Germline V CDR1 and CDR2: SQVTM, ANQGSEA. The CDR3 loop spans 13 amino acids. V was cut by 4 bases and J by 2 bases, with 12 bases left in between. CDR3 in DNA: TGCAGCGTTGTGAAGGGAGTCACCTACGAGCAGTACTTC. Amino acid sequence: CSVVKGVTYEQYF.

The V gene is TRBV11-3, the J gene TRBJ1-2, with D possibly TRBD1 on 6 matching bases. Per the germline V gene, CDR1 is SGHNT and CDR2 is YENEEA. V was clipped by 2 bases and J by 8 bases, with 24 bases between them. This CDR3 is built from 17 residues. DNA of the CDR3: TGTGCCAGCAGCTTACCACCCCTGACAGGAACCCCTTCGGGCTACACCTTC. This sequence encodes CASSLPPLTGTPSGYTF.

V usage is TRBV4-3 and J usage is TRBJ1-4; maybe TRBD1 (6 bases). The V end was cut by 4 bases, the J end by 4 bases, with 13 bases between. This CDR3 comprises 15 residues. CDR1 and CDR2 (germline): LGHNA, YSLEER. CDR3 nucleotide sequence: TGCGCCAGCAGCCGTTTACAGGGACATAATGAAAAACTGTTTTTT. This encodes CASSRLQGHNEKLFF.

J is TRBJ2-7 and V is TRBV11-2; D possibly corresponds to TRBD1 (7 bases). This CDR3 has 16 amino acids. V was clipped by 1 base and J by 1 base, with 14 bases between them. CDR1 is SGHAT and CDR2 is FQNNGV in the germline V gene. CDR3 sequence reads: CASSLVSGGSSYEQYF. CDR3 nucleotide sequence: TGTGCCAGCAGCTTAGTATCAGGGGGGTCATCCTACGAGCAGTACTTC.

This chain uses TRBV11-2 with TRBJ2-3; 9 nucleotides match TRBD2. The CDR3 extends over 17 amino acids. Unmatched junction bases numbered 9, after V lost 0 bases and J lost 5 bases. Germline lookup yields CDR1 SGHAT and CDR2 FQNNGV. The CDR3 here is CASSLDSLRGGGDTQYF. CDR3 nucleotide sequence: TGTGCCAGCAGCTTAGACTCCCTGCGGGGGGGAGGAGATACGCAGTATTTT. Full variable domain (outside the CDR3, taken from reference TRBV11-2 and TRBJ2-3): EAGVAQSPRYKIIEKRQSVAFWCNPISGHATLYWYQQILGQGPKLLIQFQNNGVVDDSQLPKDRFSAERLKGVDSTLKIQPAKLEDSAVYLCASSLDSLRGGGDTQYFGPGTRLTVL.

The chain uses TRBV7-2 and TRBJ1-2; D possibly corresponds to TRBD1 (5 bases). Trimming removed 4 bases from V and 3 bases from J, with 12 bases in between. CDR1 is SGHTA, CDR2 FQGNSA, per germline. The CDR3 is made up of 14 amino acids. CDR3 nucleotides: TGTGCCAGCAGCTGGAATGGGGGGGACTATGGCTACACCTTC. Translation gives CASSWNGGDYGYTF.

This clone was counted only a few times. This chain connects TRBV13 to TRBJ2-5; TRBD2 matches at 10 bases. The V gene's germline CDR1 is PRHDT and CDR2 FYEKMQ (reference sequence). The V segment lost 5 bases and the J segment 4 bases; nucleotides outside the gene matches: 13. The CDR3 is 17 amino acids. CDR3 DNA: TGTGCCAGCAGCGGAGCAGAAGAGCGGGGGGGACCAGAGACCCAGTACTTC. This encodes CASSGAEERGGPETQYF. Based on the CDR3 plus reference TRBV13 and TRBJ2-5, the full variable domain is AAGVIQSPRHLIKEKRETATLKCYPIPRHDTVYWYQQGPGQDPQFLISFYEKMQSDKGSIPDRFSAQQFSDYHSELNMSSLELGDSALYFCASSGAEERGGPETQYFGPGTRLLVL.

This clone showed up just once. The chain recombines TRBV29-1 with TRBJ1-1; D is undetermined. V shed 7 bases and J shed 3 bases, with 12 bases lying between them. The CDR3 loop spans 12 amino acids. Germline V gene lookup returns CDR1 SQVTM and CDR2 ANQGSEA. CDR3 sequence reads: CSGATSDTEAFF. For the CDR3, the DNA is TGCAGCGGAGCGACATCAGACACTGAAGCTTTCTTT. Looking up the rest from reference TRBV29-1 and TRBJ1-1 gives the full variable domain: SAVISQKPSRDICQRGTSLTIQCQVDSQVTMMFWYRQQPGQSLTLIATANQGSEATYESGFVIDKFPISRPNLTFSTLTVSNMSPEDSSIYLCSGATSDTEAFFGQGTRLTVV.

V usage is TRBV30 and J usage is TRBJ2-6; D is ambiguous. The germline CDR1 and CDR2 sequences are GTSNPN and SVGIG (reference sequence). The V end was cut by 1 base, the J end by 2 bases, with 15 bases between. The CDR3 sequence is 17 residues long. The CDR3 spells CAWSEPGLEAGANVLTF. CDR3 nucleotides: TGTGCCTGGAGTGAGCCGGGCCTCGAGGCTGGGGCCAACGTCCTGACTTTC.

The chain links TRBV30 to TRBJ2-3, with TRBD1 matching 8 bases. This CDR3 has 14 amino acids. CDR1 is GTSNPN and CDR2 is SVGIG in the germline V gene (reference sequence). V shed 2 bases and J 1 base; nucleotides not matched to a gene: 2. For the CDR3, the DNA is TGTGCCTGGAGTAGGGGACAGGGCACAGATACGCAGTATTTT. As protein: CAWSRGQGTDTQYF.

Only a few counts were recorded for this clone. The chain is built from TRBV6-1 and TRBJ2-7, with 7 bases identical to TRBD1. Germline V lookup: CDR1 MNHNS, CDR2 SASEGT. The trim removed 4 bases at V and 3 bases at J, leaving 6 bases unmatched. The CDR3 runs to 14 residues. The CDR3 nucleotides are TGTGCCAGCAGTGGAAGGGGGCAAAACTACGAGCAGTACTTC. Translating it yields CASSGRGQNYEQYF.

Only a few counts were recorded for this clone. This chain links TRBV4-3 with TRBJ1-2; D is unclear. The CDR3 has 16 amino acids. Germline-derived CDR1 and CDR2 are LGHNA and YSLEER. V lost 0 bases to trimming and J lost 1 base, with 12 bases between them. CDR3 DNA: TGCGCCAGCAGCCAAGATGCAGGCGGAGTTAACTATGGCTACACCTTC. Translation gives CASSQDAGGVNYGYTF.

The chain is built from TRBV19 and TRBJ1-5, with unresolved D. The CDR3 sequence is 12 residues long. The germline V gene has CDR1 LNHDA and CDR2 SQIVND (reference sequence). V dropped 7 bases and J dropped 1 base, with 5 bases sitting between them. The CDR3 DNA reads as TGTGCCAGTAAGAGGAGCAATCAGCCCCAGCATTTT. It encodes CASKRSNQPQHF.

V is TRBV4-2 and J is TRBJ1-1, with a weak D call TRBD1 (5 bases). The CDR3 consists of 15 residues. The germline V gene encodes CDR1 LGHNA and CDR2 YNFKEQ. The germline V and J ends were trimmed by 1 base and 4 bases, with 13 bases remaining between them. The CDR3 sequence: CASSQVLQGSTEAFF. In DNA, the CDR3 is TGTGCCAGCAGCCAAGTACTGCAGGGATCCACTGAAGCTTTCTTT.

This clone has at least ten counts. Other DNA sequences in this specimen translate into the identical CDR3. The genes are TRBV11-2 and TRBJ1-4; 8 bases align to TRBD1. CDR1 and CDR2 (germline): SGHAT, FQNNGV. This CDR3 is built from 14 residues. With 5 bases clipped from V and 5 bases from J, the junction kept 4 bases outside the gene matches. The CDR3 protein is CASSPGQANEKLFF. CDR3 DNA: TGTGCCAGCAGCCCGGGACAGGCAAATGAAAAACTGTTTTTT. Drawing the rest from reference TRBV11-2 and TRBJ1-4, the complete variable domain is EAGVAQSPRYKIIEKRQSVAFWCNPISGHATLYWYQQILGQGPKLLIQFQNNGVVDDSQLPKDRFSAERLKGVDSTLKIQPAKLEDSAVYLCASSPGQANEKLFFGSGTQLSVL.

The chain is built from TRBV6-4 and TRBJ2-3; TRBD1 matches 11 bases. V shed 5 bases, J shed 1 base, and the junction held 2 bases outside the gene matches. This CDR3 contains 15 residues. Germline V gives CDR1 MRHNA, CDR2 SNTAGT. In DNA, the CDR3 is TGTGCCAGCAGTTCGGGACAGGGGGGCACAGATACGCAGTATTTT. Translation gives CASSSGQGGTDTQYF.

The chain joins TRBV30 to TRBJ1-1; no clear D. V dropped 0 bases and J dropped 8 bases, with 10 bases sitting between them. CDR3 length: 12 amino acids. Germline assignment: CDR1 GTSNPN and CDR2 SVGIG (reference sequence). The CDR3: CAWSVVSWEAFF. CDR3 DNA sequence: TGTGCCTGGAGTGTAGTATCCTGGGAAGCTTTCTTT.

V and J are TRBV7-9 and TRBJ1-2; 10 positions agree with TRBD1. Germline assignment: CDR1 SEHNR and CDR2 FQNEAQ (reference sequence). Trimming took 7 bases from V and 7 from J; bases not matched to a gene: 12. The CDR3 contains 15 residues. In DNA, the CDR3 is TGTGCCAGCAACTCTGGACAGGGGGTAGTTGGTGGCTACACCTTC. Its protein product is CASNSGQGVVGGYTF.

This clone showed up just once. The J gene is TRBJ2-1, the V gene TRBV29-1, with 11 positions matching TRBD2. V trimming: 3 bases; J trimming: 6 bases; junction bases outside the gene matches: 10. The length of the CDR3 is 16 residues. Looked up from germline, CDR1 is SQVTM and CDR2 is ANQGSEA. In DNA form, the CDR3 reads TGCAGCGTTGAGGGGCTAGCGGGGGGTTATAGCAATGAGCAGTTCTTC. This translates into CSVEGLAGGYSNEQFF.